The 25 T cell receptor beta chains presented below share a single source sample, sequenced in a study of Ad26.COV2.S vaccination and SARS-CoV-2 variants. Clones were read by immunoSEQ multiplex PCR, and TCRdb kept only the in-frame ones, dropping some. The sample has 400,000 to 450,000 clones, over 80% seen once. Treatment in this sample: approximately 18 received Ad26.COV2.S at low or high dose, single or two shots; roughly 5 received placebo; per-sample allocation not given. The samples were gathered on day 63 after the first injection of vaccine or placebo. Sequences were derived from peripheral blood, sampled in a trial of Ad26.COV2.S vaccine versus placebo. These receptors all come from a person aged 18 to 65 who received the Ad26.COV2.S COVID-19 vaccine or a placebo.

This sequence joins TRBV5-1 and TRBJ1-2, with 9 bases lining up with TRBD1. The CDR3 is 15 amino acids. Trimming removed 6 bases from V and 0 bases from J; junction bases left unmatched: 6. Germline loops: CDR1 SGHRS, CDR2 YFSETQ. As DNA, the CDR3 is TGCGCCAGCAAGAGGGACAGGGACGCTAACTATGGCTACACCTTC. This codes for CASKRDRDANYGYTF.

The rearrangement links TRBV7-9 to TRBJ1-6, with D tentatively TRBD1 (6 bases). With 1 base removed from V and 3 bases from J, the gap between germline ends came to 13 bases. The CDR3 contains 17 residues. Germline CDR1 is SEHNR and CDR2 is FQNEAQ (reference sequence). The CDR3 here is CASSLVRDIFYNSPLHF. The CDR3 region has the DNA TGTGCCAGCAGCTTAGTCCGGGACATATTCTATAATTCACCCCTCCACTTT.

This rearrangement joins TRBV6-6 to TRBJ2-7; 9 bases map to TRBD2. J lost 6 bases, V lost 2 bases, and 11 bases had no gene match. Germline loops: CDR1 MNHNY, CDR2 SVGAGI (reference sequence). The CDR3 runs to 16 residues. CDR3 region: CASSYILSGGPAEQYF. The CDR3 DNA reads TGTGCCAGCAGTTACATCCTTAGCGGGGGCCCGGCCGAGCAGTACTTC.

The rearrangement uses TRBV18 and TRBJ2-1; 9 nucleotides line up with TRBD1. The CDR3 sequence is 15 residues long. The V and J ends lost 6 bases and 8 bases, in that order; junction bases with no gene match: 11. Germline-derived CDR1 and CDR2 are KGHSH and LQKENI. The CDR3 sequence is CASSDRGGALDEQFF. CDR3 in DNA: TGTGCCAGCTCCGACAGGGGGGGGGCCCTCGATGAGCAGTTCTTC.

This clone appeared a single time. In DNA, the CDR3 is TGTGCCTGGGACAGTGGCGCAGATACGCAGTATTTT. This sequence encodes CAWDSGADTQYF. The chain employs TRBV30 and TRBJ2-3; the D gene is possibly TRBD1 (5 bases). Between the trimmed V and J ends, which lost 5 bases and 4 bases, there was a span of 10 bases. There are 12 residues in the CDR3. Germline values: CDR1 GTSNPN, CDR2 SVGIG (reference sequence).

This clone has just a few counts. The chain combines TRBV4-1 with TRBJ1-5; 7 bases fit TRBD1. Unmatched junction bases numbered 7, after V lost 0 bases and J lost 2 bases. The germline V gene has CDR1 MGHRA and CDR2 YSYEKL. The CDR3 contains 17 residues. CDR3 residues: CASSQDGGQVGNQPQHF. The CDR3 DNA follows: TGCGCCAGCAGCCAAGATGGAGGACAGGTGGGCAATCAGCCCCAGCATTTT.

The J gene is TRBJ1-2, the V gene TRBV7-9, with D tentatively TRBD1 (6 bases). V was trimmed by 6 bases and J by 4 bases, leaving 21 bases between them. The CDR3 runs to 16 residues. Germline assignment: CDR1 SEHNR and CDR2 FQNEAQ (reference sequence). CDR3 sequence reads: CASSPSAGQNPYGYTF. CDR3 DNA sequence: TGTGCCAGCAGTCCCTCCGCCGGACAGAATCCCTATGGCTACACCTTC. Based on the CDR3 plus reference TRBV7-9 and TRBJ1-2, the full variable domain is DTGVSQNPRHKITKRGQNVTFRCDPISEHNRLYWYRQTLGQGPEFLTYFQNEAQLEKSRLLSDRFSAERPKGSFSTLEIQRTEQGDSAMYLCASSPSAGQNPYGYTFGSGTRLTVV.

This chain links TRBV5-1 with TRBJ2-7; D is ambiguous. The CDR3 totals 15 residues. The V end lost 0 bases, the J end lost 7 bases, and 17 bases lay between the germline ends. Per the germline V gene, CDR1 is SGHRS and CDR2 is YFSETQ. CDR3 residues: CASSLVPRALGEQYF. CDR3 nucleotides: TGCGCCAGCAGCTTGGTCCCTAGGGCCCTTGGGGAGCAGTACTTC.

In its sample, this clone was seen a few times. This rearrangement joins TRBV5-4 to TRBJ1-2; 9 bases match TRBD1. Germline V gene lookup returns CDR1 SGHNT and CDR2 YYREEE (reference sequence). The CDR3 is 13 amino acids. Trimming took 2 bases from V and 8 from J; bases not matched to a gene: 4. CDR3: CASSFRDRDGYTF. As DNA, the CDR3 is TGTGCCAGCAGCTTCCGGGACAGGGACGGCTACACCTTC.

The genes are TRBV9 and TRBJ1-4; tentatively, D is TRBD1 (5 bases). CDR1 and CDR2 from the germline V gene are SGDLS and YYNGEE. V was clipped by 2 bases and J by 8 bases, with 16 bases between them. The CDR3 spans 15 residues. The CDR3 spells CASSVAGTQMEKLFF. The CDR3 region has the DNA TGTGCCAGCAGCGTTGCCGGGACGCAGATGGAAAAACTGTTTTTT. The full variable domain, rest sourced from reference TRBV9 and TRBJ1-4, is DSGVTQTPKHLITATGQRVTLRCSPRSGDLSVYWYQQSLDQGLQFLIQYYNGEERAKGNILERFSAQQFPDLHSELNLSSLELGDSALYFCASSVAGTQMEKLFFGSGTQLSVL.

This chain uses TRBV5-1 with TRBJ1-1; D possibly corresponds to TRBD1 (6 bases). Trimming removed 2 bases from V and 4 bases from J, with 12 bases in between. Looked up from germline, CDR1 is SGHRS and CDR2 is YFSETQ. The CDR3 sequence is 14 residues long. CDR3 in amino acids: CASSFTGMGTEAFF. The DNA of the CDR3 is TGCGCCAGCAGCTTTACAGGGATGGGCACTGAAGCTTTCTTT. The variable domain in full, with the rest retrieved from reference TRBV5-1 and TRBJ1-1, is KAGVTQTPRYLIKTRGQQVTLSCSPISGHRSVSWYQQTPGQGLQFLFEYFSETQRNKGNFPGRFSGRQFSNSRSEMNVSTLELGDSALYLCASSFTGMGTEAFFGQGTRLTVV.

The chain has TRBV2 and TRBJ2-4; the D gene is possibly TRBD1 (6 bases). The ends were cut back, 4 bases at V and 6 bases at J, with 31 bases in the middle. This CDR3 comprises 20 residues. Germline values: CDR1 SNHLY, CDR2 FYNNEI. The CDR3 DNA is TGTGCCAGCAGTGCCCCTCTAGGGCGCAGGGGCCTAGATGGGGCAAACATTCAGTACTTC. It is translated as CASSAPLGRRGLDGANIQYF.

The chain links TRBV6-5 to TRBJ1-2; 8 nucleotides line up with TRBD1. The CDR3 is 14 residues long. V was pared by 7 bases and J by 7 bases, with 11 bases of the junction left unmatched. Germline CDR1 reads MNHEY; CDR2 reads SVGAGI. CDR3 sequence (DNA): TGTGCCAGCATCCCCACTCGGCAGGGGGCTGGCTACACCTTC. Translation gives CASIPTRQGAGYTF.

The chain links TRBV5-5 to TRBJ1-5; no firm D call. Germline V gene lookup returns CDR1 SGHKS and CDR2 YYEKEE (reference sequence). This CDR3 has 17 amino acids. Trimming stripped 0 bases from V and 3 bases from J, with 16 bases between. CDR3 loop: CASSLVSGPIFNQPQHF. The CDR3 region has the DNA TGTGCCAGCAGCTTGGTGTCCGGCCCAATCTTCAATCAGCCCCAGCATTTT.

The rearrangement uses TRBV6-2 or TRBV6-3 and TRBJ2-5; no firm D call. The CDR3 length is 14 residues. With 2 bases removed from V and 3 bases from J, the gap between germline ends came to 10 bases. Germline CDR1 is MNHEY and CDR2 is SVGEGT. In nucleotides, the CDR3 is TGTGCCAGCAGTTACATCACACCCAAAGAGACCCAGTACTTC. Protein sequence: CASSYITPKETQYF.

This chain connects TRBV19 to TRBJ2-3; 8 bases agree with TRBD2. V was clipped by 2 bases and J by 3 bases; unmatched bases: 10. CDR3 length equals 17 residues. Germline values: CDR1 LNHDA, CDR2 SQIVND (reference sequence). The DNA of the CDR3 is TGTGCCAGTAGTATACGCGTGACTGCGGGGGGAACAGATACGCAGTATTTT. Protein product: CASSIRVTAGGTDTQYF.

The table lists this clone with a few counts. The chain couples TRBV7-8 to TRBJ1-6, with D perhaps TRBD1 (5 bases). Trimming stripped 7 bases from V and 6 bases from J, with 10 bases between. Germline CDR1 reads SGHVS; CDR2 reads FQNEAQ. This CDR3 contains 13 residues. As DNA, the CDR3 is TGTGCCAGCACCCGAGGGGCTAATTCACCCCTCCACTTT. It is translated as CASTRGANSPLHF.

In nucleotides, the CDR3 is TGTGCCAGCAGCTTAACAGGGGGCCAAGAGACCCAGTACTTC. Its protein product is CASSLTGGQETQYF. The V call is TRBV7-6, the J call TRBJ2-5; 8 bases align to TRBD1. This CDR3 contains 14 residues. Germline-derived CDR1 and CDR2 are SGHVS and FNYEAQ. The V and J ends lost 2 bases and 1 base, in that order; junction bases with no gene match: 0. Complete variable domain (other parts from reference TRBV7-6 and TRBJ2-5): GAGVSQSPRYKVTKRGQDVALRCDPISGHVSLYWYRQALGQGPEFLTYFNYEAQQDKSGLPNDRFSAERPEGSISTLTIQRTEQRDSAMYRCASSLTGGQETQYFGPGTRLLVL.

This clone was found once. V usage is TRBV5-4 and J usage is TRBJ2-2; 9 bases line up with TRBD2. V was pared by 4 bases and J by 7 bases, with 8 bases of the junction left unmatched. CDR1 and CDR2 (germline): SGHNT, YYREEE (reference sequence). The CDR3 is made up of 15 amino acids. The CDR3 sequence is CASSPGLAMGGELFF. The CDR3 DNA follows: TGTGCCAGCAGCCCGGGACTAGCAATGGGCGGGGAGCTGTTTTTT.

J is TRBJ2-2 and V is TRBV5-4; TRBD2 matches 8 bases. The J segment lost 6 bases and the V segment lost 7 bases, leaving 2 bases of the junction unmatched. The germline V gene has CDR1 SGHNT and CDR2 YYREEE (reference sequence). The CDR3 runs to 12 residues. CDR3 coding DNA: TGTGCCAGCCGACTAGCGTCCGGGGAGCTGTTTTTT. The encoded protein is CASRLASGELFF.

The CDR3 DNA reads TGCGCCAGCAGCCAAACTAGCGGGGGGGCTTACGAGCAGTACTTC. This codes for CASSQTSGGAYEQYF. J is TRBJ2-7 and V is TRBV4-1; 13 bases align to TRBD2. Germline V gene lookup returns CDR1 MGHRA and CDR2 YSYEKL. The CDR3 contains 15 residues. V lost 2 bases to trimming and J lost 4 bases; unmatched junction nucleotides: 2.

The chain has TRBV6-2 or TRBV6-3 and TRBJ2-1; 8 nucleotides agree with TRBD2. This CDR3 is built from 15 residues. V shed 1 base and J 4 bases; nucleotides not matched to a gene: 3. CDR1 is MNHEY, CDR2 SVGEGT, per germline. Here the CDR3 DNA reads TGTGCCAGCAGTTACTTGCGGGGGGCTTACAATGAGCAGTTCTTC. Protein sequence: CASSYLRGAYNEQFF.

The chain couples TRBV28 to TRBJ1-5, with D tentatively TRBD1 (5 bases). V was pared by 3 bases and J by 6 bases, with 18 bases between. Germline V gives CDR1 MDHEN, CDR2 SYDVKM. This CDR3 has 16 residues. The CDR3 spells CASSFGGGKTSQPQHF. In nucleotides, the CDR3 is TGTGCCAGCAGTTTTGGGGGAGGGAAGACAAGTCAGCCCCAGCATTTT.

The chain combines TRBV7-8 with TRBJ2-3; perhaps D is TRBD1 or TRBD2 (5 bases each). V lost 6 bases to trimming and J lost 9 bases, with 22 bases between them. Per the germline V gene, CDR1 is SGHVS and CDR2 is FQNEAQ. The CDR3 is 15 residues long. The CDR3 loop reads CASSSPKGRAPTQYF. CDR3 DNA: TGTGCCAGCAGTTCACCCAAGGGACGGGCCCCCACGCAGTATTTT. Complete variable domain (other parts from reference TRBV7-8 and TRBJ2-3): GAGVSQSPRYKVAKRGQDVALRCDPISGHVSLFWYQQALGQGPEFLTYFQNEAQLDKSGLPSDRFFAERPEGSVSTLKIQRTQQEDSAVYLCASSSPKGRAPTQYFGPGTRLTVL.

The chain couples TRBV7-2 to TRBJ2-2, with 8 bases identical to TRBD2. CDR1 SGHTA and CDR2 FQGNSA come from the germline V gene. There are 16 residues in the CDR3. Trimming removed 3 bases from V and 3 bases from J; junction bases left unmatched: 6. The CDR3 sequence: CASSFPGLVDTGELFF. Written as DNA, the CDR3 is TGTGCCAGCAGCTTCCCGGGACTAGTTGACACCGGGGAGCTGTTTTTT.